The entry that follows covers one T cell receptor (beta chain) sequence. The target antigen is unknown. These data come from a study of T cell responses to AZD1222 COVID-19 vaccine. General study results and limits: Donors in the cohort were predominantly white British and more often female, and clonal diversity was possibly underestimated.

CDR3 length: 14 residues. V shed 0 bases and J shed 4 bases, with 9 bases lying between them. Germline-derived CDR1 and CDR2 are MNHEY and SMNVEV (reference sequence). Sequenced by immunoSEQ multiplex PCR; TCRdb stores in-frame clones only, minus some. The table shows about 140,000 clones, with about 92% occurring only once. This sequence originates from an adult in good health. The J gene is TRBJ1-1, the V gene TRBV27, with unresolved D. The sample in question was peripheral blood, obtained on day 0 of AZD1222 vaccination. CDR3 sequence: CASSLSLGTTEAFF. The DNA of the CDR3 is TGTGCCAGCAGTTTATCGTTAGGAACCACTGAAGCTTTCTTT.